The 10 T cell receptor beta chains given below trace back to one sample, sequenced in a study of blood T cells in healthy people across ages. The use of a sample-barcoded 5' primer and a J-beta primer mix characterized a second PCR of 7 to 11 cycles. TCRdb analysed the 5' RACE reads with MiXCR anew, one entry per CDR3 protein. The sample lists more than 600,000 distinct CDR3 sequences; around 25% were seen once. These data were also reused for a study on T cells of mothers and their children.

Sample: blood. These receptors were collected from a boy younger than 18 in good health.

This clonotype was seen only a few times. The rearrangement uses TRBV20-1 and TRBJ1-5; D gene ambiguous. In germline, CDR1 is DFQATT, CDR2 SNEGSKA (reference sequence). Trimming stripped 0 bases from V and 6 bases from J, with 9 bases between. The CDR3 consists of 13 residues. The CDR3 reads CSARDIKGQPQHF. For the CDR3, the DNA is TGCAGTGCTAGAGATATCAAGGGTCAGCCCCAGCATTTT.

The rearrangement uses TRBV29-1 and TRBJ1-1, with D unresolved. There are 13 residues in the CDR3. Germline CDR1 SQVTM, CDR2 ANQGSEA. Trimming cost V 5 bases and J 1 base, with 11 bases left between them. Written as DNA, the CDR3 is TGCAGCGTTACTAGGGTAGGGAACACTGAAGCTTTCTTT. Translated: CSVTRVGNTEAFF. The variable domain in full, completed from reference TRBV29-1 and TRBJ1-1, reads SAVISQKPSRDICQRGTSLTIQCQVDSQVTMMFWYRQQPGQSLTLIATANQGSEATYESGFVIDKFPISRPNLTFSTLTVSNMSPEDSSIYLCSVTRVGNTEAFFGQGTRLTVV.

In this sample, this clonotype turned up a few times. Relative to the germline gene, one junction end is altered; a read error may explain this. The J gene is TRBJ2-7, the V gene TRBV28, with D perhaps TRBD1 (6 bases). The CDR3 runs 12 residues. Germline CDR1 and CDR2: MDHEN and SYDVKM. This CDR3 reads CASSSGTPLTDF. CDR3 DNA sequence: TGTGCCAGCAGTTCCGGGACACCCCTAACTGACTTC. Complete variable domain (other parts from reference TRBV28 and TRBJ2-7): DVKVTQSSRYLVKRTGEKVFLECVQDMDHENMFWYRQDPGLGLRLIYFSYDVKMKEKGDIPEGYSVSREKKERFSLILESASTNQTSMYLCASSSGTPLTDFGPGTRLTVT.

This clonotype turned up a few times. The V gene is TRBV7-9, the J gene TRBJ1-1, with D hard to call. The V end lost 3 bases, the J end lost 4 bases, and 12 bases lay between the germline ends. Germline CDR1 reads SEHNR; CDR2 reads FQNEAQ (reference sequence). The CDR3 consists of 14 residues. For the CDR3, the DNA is TGTGCCAGCAGCTTCGAAGGATGGGGCACTGAAGCTTTCTTT. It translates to CASSFEGWGTEAFF.

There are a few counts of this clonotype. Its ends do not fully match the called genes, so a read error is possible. CDR3 sequence (DNA): TGTGCCAGCAATTACTCGAGGGCAGGGGGCTACGAGCAGTACTTC. It yields the protein CASNYSRAGGYEQYF. The chain couples TRBV6-5 to TRBJ2-7, with TRBD1 matching over 7 bases. The germline V gene has CDR1 MNHEY and CDR2 SVGAGI. CDR3 length equals 15 residues.

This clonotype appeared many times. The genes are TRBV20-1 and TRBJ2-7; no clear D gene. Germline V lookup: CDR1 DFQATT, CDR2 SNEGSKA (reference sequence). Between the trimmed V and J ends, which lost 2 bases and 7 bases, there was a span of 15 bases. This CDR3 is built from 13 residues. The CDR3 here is CSARLSVYEEQYF. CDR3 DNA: TGCAGTGCTAGACTGTCAGTTTACGAAGAGCAGTACTTC.

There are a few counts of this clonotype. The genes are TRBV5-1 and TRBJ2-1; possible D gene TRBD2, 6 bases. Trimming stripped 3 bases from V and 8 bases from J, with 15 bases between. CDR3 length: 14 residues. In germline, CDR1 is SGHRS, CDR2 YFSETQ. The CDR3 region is CASSYREPRDEQFF. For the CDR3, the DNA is TGCGCCAGCAGCTACCGGGAGCCCCGAGATGAGCAGTTCTTC. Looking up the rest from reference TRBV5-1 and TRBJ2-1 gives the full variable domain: KAGVTQTPRYLIKTRGQQVTLSCSPISGHRSVSWYQQTPGQGLQFLFEYFSETQRNKGNFPGRFSGRQFSNSRSEMNVSTLELGDSALYLCASSYREPRDEQFFGPGTRLTVL.

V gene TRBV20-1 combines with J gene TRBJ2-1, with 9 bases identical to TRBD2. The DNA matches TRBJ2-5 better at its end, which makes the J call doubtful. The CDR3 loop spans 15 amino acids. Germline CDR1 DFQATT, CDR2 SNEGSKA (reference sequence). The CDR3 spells CSARDVAGARETQYF. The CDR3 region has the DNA TGCAGTGCTAGAGATGTAGCGGGGGCGAGGGAGACCCAGTACTTC.

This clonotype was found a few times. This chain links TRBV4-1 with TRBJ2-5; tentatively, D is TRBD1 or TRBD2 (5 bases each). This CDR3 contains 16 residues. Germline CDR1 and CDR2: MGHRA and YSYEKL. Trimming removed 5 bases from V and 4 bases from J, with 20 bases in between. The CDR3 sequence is CASSARGAAFRETQYF. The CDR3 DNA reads TGCGCCAGCAGCGCCCGAGGGGCAGCCTTCCGAGAGACCCAGTACTTC.

DNA for the CDR3: TGCGCCAGCAGCTTGGCGGATAGCGGACAAGAGACCCAGTACTTC. It specifies CASSLADSGQETQYF. V is TRBV5-1 and J is TRBJ2-5; a possible D gene is TRBD2 (6 bases). The germline gives CDR1 SGHRS, CDR2 YFSETQ. There are 15 residues in the CDR3. V was cut by 0 bases and J by 2 bases, with 11 bases left in between.